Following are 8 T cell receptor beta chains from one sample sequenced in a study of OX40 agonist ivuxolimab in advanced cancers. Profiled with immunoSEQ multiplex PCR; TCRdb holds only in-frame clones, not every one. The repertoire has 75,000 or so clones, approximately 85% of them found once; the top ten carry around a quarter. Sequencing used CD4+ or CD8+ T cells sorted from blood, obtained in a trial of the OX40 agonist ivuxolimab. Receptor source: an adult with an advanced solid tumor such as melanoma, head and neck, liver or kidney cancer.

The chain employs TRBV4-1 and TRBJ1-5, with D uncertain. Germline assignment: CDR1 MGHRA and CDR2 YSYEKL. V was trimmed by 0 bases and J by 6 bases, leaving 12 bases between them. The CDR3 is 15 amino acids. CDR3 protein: CASSQDPYLSQPQHF. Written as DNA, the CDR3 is TGCGCCAGCAGCCAAGATCCCTATCTCTCTCAGCCCCAGCATTTT.

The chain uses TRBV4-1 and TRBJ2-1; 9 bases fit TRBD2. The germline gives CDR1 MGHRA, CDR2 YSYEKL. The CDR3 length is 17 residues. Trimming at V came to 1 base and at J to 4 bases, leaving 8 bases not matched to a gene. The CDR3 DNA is TGCGCCAGCAGCCAAGTCAGCGGGGGGCTTGTTTACAATGAGCAGTTCTTC. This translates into CASSQVSGGLVYNEQFF.

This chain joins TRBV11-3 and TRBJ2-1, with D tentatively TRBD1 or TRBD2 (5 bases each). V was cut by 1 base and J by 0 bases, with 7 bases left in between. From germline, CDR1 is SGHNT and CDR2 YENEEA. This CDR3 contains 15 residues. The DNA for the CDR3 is TGTGCCAGCAGCTTAGTTGGGGGCTCCTACAATGAGCAGTTCTTC. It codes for CASSLVGGSYNEQFF.

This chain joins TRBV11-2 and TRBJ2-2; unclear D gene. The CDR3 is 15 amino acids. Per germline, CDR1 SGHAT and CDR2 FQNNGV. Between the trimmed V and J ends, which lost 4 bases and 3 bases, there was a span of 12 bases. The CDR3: CASSSLGVDTGELFF. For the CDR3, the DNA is TGTGCCAGCAGCTCACTCGGAGTTGACACCGGGGAGCTGTTTTTT.

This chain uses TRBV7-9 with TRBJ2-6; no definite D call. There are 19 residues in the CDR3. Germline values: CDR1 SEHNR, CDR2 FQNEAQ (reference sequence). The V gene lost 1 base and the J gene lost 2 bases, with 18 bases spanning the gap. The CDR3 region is CASSLEGFPSATGANVLTF. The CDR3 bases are TGTGCCAGCAGCTTAGAAGGATTCCCATCCGCCACTGGGGCCAACGTCCTGACTTTC.

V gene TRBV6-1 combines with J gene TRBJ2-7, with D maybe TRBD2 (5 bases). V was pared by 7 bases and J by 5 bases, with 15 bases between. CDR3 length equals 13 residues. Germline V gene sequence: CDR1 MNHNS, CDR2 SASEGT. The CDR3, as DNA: TGTGCCAGCATGAACCGAGCGGAAAACGAGCAGTACTTC. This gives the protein CASMNRAENEQYF.

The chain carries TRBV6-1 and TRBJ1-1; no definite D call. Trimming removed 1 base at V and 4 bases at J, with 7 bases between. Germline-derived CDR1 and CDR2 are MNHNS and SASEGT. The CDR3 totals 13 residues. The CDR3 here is CASSEGRVTEAFF. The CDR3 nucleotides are TGTGCCAGCAGTGAAGGAAGGGTCACTGAAGCTTTCTTT.

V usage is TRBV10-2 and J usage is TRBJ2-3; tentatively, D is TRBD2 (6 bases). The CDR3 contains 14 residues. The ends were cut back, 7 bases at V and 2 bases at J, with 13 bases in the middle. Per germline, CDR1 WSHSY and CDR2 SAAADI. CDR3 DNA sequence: TGCGCCAGCAAAAGTGGGGGGATCACAGATACGCAGTATTTT. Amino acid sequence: CASKSGGITDTQYF.